This T cell receptor beta chain was recorded in a study of CD8+CD57+ T cells in acquired aplastic anemia. Study-level findings and limits: Overlap between patients and controls comprised about 30 CD8+ CDR3 sequences.

Investigators profiled TCR beta VDJ and CDR3 from genomic DNA template. TCRdb fed the reads into MiXCR, producing one record per CDR3 protein. The table lists 200,000 to 250,000 distinct CDR3 sequences, 30% to 40% of them singletons. J was trimmed by 6 bases and V by 5 bases; bases with no gene match: 12. CDR3 size: 16 residues. Points on this clonotype: The antigen is unknown.

Material for sequencing was sorted CD4+, CD8+, or CD8+CD57+ T cells (not recorded which) from PBMCs. The V and J genes are TRBV12-3 or TRBV12-4 and TRBJ1-1, with TRBD1 matching 10 bases. The sequence was obtained from a human donor in good health, serving as a control. The CDR3 reads CASSSRTGGAFPEAFF. In nucleotides, the CDR3 is TGTGCCAGCAGTAGTCGGACAGGGGGTGCCTTCCCTGAAGCTTTCTTT.